This T cell receptor beta chain stems from a study of cytotoxic CD8 clonotypes in ibrutinib-treated CLL. Germline lookup yields CDR1 LGHNA and CDR2 YNFKEQ. The CDR3 runs to 13 residues. V gave up 4 bases and J gave up 15 bases, with 19 bases separating them. Concerning this clone itself: Its antigen remains unknown.

The study, taken as a whole, reports: Clonality measured at baseline exceeded age-matched healthy donors, tracking circulating CD8+ T-cell counts. Samples from sustained-remission and progressing patients were taken at different times.

Clones were sequenced by immunoSEQ multiplex PCR, and TCRdb holds only the in-frame ones, with some missing. The sample contains fewer than 200,000 clones, under 90% of which appear only once. V usage is TRBV4-2 and J usage is TRBJ2-1, with D possibly matching TRBD1 (5 bases). The receptor's source is a human donor with chronic lymphocytic leukemia. The sample consisted of PBMCs, taken after 24 months of ibrutinib treatment. CDR3 DNA sequence: TGTGCCAGCAGCCCCCTAGGGGCCTCCAGGATGTTCTTC. Amino acid sequence: CASSPLGASRMFF.